A single sample is the source of the 27 T cell receptor beta chains below, sequenced in a study of T-cell reconstitution after alpha-beta-depleted transplantation in children. Preparation of the TCRbeta library used unique molecular identifiers. TCRdb passed the PCR reads through MiXCR, listing each CDR3 protein once. Found here are more than 120,000 distinct CDR3 sequences, 8.8% of them singletons; the top ten hold 15% to 20%. This material consisted of PBMCs, mostly from graft donor cells, taken 180 days after TCRalphabeta/CD19-depleted stem cell transplant. The receptors originated from a female patient younger than 10 who had a stem cell transplant for congenital amegakaryocytic thrombocytopenia, so the T cells may come from the graft donor.

At least ten counts were recorded for this clonotype. The chain has TRBV3-1 and TRBJ1-1; weak D call: TRBD1 (5 bases). The V and J ends lost 8 bases and 4 bases respectively, with 17 bases between them. CDR3 length: 14 residues. The germline V gene has CDR1 LGHDT and CDR2 YNNKEL (reference sequence). CDR3 bases: TGTGCCAGCGCCGGGACGGGCATGGGCACTGAAGCTTTCTTT. Protein product: CASAGTGMGTEAFF.

This clonotype appeared many times. The rearrangement joins TRBV29-1 to TRBJ2-7; D ambiguous. The CDR3 totals 11 residues. CDR1 is SQVTM and CDR2 is ANQGSEA in the germline V gene. V was trimmed by 3 bases and J by 3 bases, leaving 6 bases between them. As DNA, the CDR3 is TGCAGCGTTGAGTATCGCTACGAGCAGTACTTC. Translating it yields CSVEYRYEQYF.

This clonotype came up many times. The chain is built from TRBV6-1 and TRBJ1-5, with D perhaps matching TRBD1 (5 bases). The CDR3 is made up of 16 amino acids. The V gene lost 7 bases and the J gene lost 5 bases, with 21 bases spanning the gap. Germline CDR1 MNHNS, CDR2 SASEGT. Written as DNA, the CDR3 is TGTGCCAGCAAGATGGTTGGCAGGGCCAGGGATCAGCCCCAGCATTTT. Translation: CASKMVGRARDQPQHF.

This clonotype was seen many times. For the CDR3, the DNA is TGCGCCAGCAGCCCATGGACTAGCGGGCCCTACAATGAGCAGTTCTTC. Its translation: CASSPWTSGPYNEQFF. The V and J genes are TRBV5-1 and TRBJ2-1, with 11 nucleotides matching TRBD2. Trimming took 4 bases from V and 2 from J; bases not matched to a gene: 5. The CDR3 spans 16 residues. The germline V gene encodes CDR1 SGHRS and CDR2 YFSETQ.

The rearrangement links TRBV5-1 to TRBJ2-7; the D is unclear. Germline V CDR1 and CDR2: SGHRS, YFSETQ. V lost 0 bases and J lost 4, with 14 bases in between. This CDR3 contains 15 residues. The CDR3 nucleotides are TGCGCCAGCAGCTTGGGAAGCCTCAAGGTTTACGAGCAGTACTTC. Translated, it gives CASSLGSLKVYEQYF. Drawing the rest from reference TRBV5-1 and TRBJ2-7, the complete variable domain is KAGVTQTPRYLIKTRGQQVTLSCSPISGHRSVSWYQQTPGQGLQFLFEYFSETQRNKGNFPGRFSGRQFSNSRSEMNVSTLELGDSALYLCASSLGSLKVYEQYFGPGTRLTVT.

This clonotype occurred a few times. The chain joins TRBV6-1 to TRBJ2-7, with D perhaps TRBD2 (6 bases). The CDR3 is 14 amino acids. Per germline, CDR1 MNHNS and CDR2 SASEGT. V lost 7 bases to trimming and J lost 2 bases, with 15 bases between them. CDR3 coding DNA: TGTGCCAGCAAATTAAGGGACTCGCCCTACGAGCAGTACTTC. Its translation: CASKLRDSPYEQYF.

The sample holds many counts of this clonotype. The genes are TRBV4-1 and TRBJ2-3; D perhaps matches TRBD2 (6 bases). Germline lookup yields CDR1 MGHRA and CDR2 YSYEKL. The CDR3 has 16 residues. V lost 5 bases and J lost 4, with 19 bases in between. CDR3 DNA sequence: TGCGCCAGCAGCTCCCGACCGGGCGGGAATTCAGATACGCAGTATTTT. Its translation is CASSSRPGGNSDTQYF.

This clonotype was seen ten or more times. The rearrangement joins TRBV10-3 to TRBJ1-5; D call uncertain. The V end was cut by 4 bases, the J end by 5 bases, with 15 bases between. The germline V gene encodes CDR1 ENHRY and CDR2 SYGVKD. CDR3 length: 15 residues. The CDR3 DNA reads as TGTGCCATCAGTGTCTCCGGACGGGGAGATCAGCCCCAGCATTTT. Translation gives CAISVSGRGDQPQHF.

In its sample, this clonotype was seen many times. The gene calls are TRBV29-1 and TRBJ2-5; TRBD2 agrees at 7 bases. The CDR3 is made up of 12 amino acids. CDR1 SQVTM and CDR2 ANQGSEA come from the germline V gene. The V gene end was trimmed by 4 bases and the J gene end by 4 bases; junction bases not matched to a gene: 3. This chain's CDR3 is CSVGDYIETQYF. CDR3 nucleotides: TGCAGCGTTGGGGACTACATAGAGACCCAGTACTTC. Together with reference TRBV29-1 and TRBJ2-5, the CDR3 gives the full variable domain: SAVISQKPSRDICQRGTSLTIQCQVDSQVTMMFWYRQQPGQSLTLIATANQGSEATYESGFVIDKFPISRPNLTFSTLTVSNMSPEDSSIYLCSVGDYIETQYFGPGTRLLVL.

This chain joins TRBV6-2 or TRBV6-3 and TRBJ2-7; D unresolved. Deletions cut 2 bases from V and 1 base from J, with 6 bases between. CDR1 is MNHEY, CDR2 SVGEGT, per germline. The CDR3 totals 13 residues. The CDR3 DNA reads TGTGCCAGCAGTTACCTGGGTTCCTACGAGCAGTACTTC. Translated, it gives CASSYLGSYEQYF.

With respect to this clonotype: Sequence at one end of the junction differs from germline and may be a read error. The V call is TRBV28, the J call TRBJ1-1; D is unclear. Germline V gives CDR1 MDHEN, CDR2 SYDVKM. The CDR3 spans 12 residues. CDR3 DNA sequence: TGTGCCAGCAGTTTACAGGCCGGGTACCCTTCCTTT. It encodes CASSLQAGYPSF.

The CDR3 sequence: CASSLYGGGRDTQYF. CDR3 nucleotide sequence: TGTGCCAGCAGTTTATACGGGGGAGGGAGAGATACGCAGTATTTT. V and J are TRBV28 and TRBJ2-3; 7 nucleotides match TRBD2. The V segment lost 1 base and the J segment 5 bases; nucleotides outside the gene matches: 6. Per germline, CDR1 MDHEN and CDR2 SYDVKM. The CDR3 has 15 amino acids.

This clonotype was observed at least ten times. The chain carries TRBV27 and TRBJ2-1; 7 bases are shared with TRBD2. With 8 bases clipped from V and 6 bases from J, the junction kept 10 bases outside the gene matches. CDR1 and CDR2 from the germline V gene are MNHEY and SMNVEV (reference sequence). CDR3 length: 14 amino acids. In DNA form, the CDR3 reads TGTGCCAGCTGGAGGGAGGGCCGGGTCAATGAGCAGTTCTTC. It translates to CASWREGRVNEQFF.

This clonotype was seen many times. The genes are TRBV6-5 and TRBJ1-2; 8 nucleotides align to TRBD1. The CDR3 spans 15 residues. The V gene end was trimmed by 2 bases and the J gene end by 4 bases; junction bases not matched to a gene: 6. Per germline, CDR1 MNHEY and CDR2 SVGAGI. CDR3 coding DNA: TGTGCCAGCAGTTACAATCCAGGGGGCACCTATGGCTACACCTTC. This gives the protein CASSYNPGGTYGYTF.

This clonotype was recorded many times. The chain combines TRBV12-5 with TRBJ2-2, with D perhaps TRBD1 or TRBD2 (5 bases each). This CDR3 has 17 amino acids. The V gene's germline CDR1 is LGHNT and CDR2 FRNRAP. V was trimmed by 6 bases and J by 0 bases, leaving 17 bases between them. CDR3 coding DNA: TGTGCTAGTGGAAGCTCATGGGACGGCGCGAACACCGGGGAGCTGTTTTTT. Encoded protein: CASGSSWDGANTGELFF.

This clonotype has at least ten counts. The chain links TRBV24-1 to TRBJ2-3; D perhaps matches TRBD1 (5 bases). The CDR3 is made up of 20 amino acids. V was trimmed by 4 bases and J by 6 bases, leaving 31 bases between them. Germline V gene sequence: CDR1 KGHDR, CDR2 SFDVKD. The CDR3 nucleotides read TGTGCCACCAGTGACCCGGCCCCCGGACCTTCAGGGCCGATGGTGGATACGCAGTATTTT. This sequence encodes CATSDPAPGPSGPMVDTQYF.

This clonotype was counted many times. The rearrangement links TRBV20-1 to TRBJ2-1; perhaps TRBD1 as D (5 bases). Germline V gene lookup returns CDR1 DFQATT and CDR2 SNEGSKA (reference sequence). Trimming cost V 5 bases and J 5 bases, with 16 bases left between them. This CDR3 is built from 14 residues. The CDR3 DNA reads as TGCAGTGCTCCGGAGTTTGGACAACACAATGAGCAGTTCTTC. Encoded protein: CSAPEFGQHNEQFF.

V usage is TRBV19 and J usage is TRBJ2-7, with TRBD2 matching over 7 bases. CDR3 length: 16 amino acids. Germline CDR1 is LNHDA and CDR2 is SQIVND (reference sequence). V shed 2 bases and J 2 bases; nucleotides not matched to a gene: 9. The CDR3 reads CASSIRWSSGPYEQYF. CDR3 nucleotides: TGTGCCAGTAGTATAAGGTGGTCTAGCGGTCCCTACGAGCAGTACTTC.

This clonotype was recorded at least ten times. The rearrangement links TRBV7-2 to TRBJ1-1; D gene ambiguous. This CDR3 spans 15 amino acids. CDR1 and CDR2 (germline): SGHTA, FQGNSA. The germline V and J ends were trimmed by 2 bases and 1 base, with 11 bases remaining between them. The CDR3 coding sequence is TGTGCCAGCAGCTTATATGGCAGGCAGAACACTGAAGCTTTCTTT. The encoded protein is CASSLYGRQNTEAFF.

In this sample, this clonotype turned up many times. The chain has TRBV7-9 and TRBJ2-7; 8 bases map to TRBD2. The CDR3 has 14 residues. Germline V gene sequence: CDR1 SEHNR, CDR2 FQNEAQ (reference sequence). J lost 2 bases, V lost 3 bases, and 3 bases had no gene match. The CDR3 bases are TGTGCCAGCAGCTTCCCGGGGGGGCCCTACGAGCAGTACTTC. Protein product: CASSFPGGPYEQYF. Combining the CDR3 with reference TRBV7-9 and TRBJ2-7 gives the whole variable domain DTGVSQNPRHKITKRGQNVTFRCDPISEHNRLYWYRQTLGQGPEFLTYFQNEAQLEKSRLLSDRFSAERPKGSFSTLEIQRTEQGDSAMYLCASSFPGGPYEQYFGPGTRLTVT.

This clonotype was detected only a few times. The chain couples TRBV5-1 to TRBJ2-1, with 10 bases matching TRBD2. In germline, CDR1 is SGHRS, CDR2 YFSETQ. The V gene end was trimmed by 2 bases and the J gene end by 15 bases; junction bases not matched to a gene: 8. The CDR3 has 13 residues. CDR3 sequence: CASSLAGGPPSFF. CDR3 in DNA: TGCGCCAGCAGCTTAGCGGGGGGGCCGCCCTCGTTCTTC.

A few counts support this clonotype. The rearrangement joins TRBV30 to TRBJ2-7; no clear D. V lost 3 bases and J lost 4, with 16 bases in between. The CDR3 length is 14 residues. The germline V gene has CDR1 GTSNPN and CDR2 SVGIG (reference sequence). The CDR3 DNA reads as TGTGCCTGGAGCCCACGTGTGGGAACTTACGAGCAGTACTTC. It is translated as CAWSPRVGTYEQYF.

The V and J genes are TRBV20-1 and TRBJ2-3, with TRBD2 as a possible D gene (5 bases). V was trimmed by 3 bases and J by 6 bases, leaving 13 bases between them. The CDR3 is made up of 13 amino acids. Germline-derived CDR1 and CDR2 are DFQATT and SNEGSKA (reference sequence). The CDR3, as DNA: TGCAGTGCTAGTGGTAGCGAGTGGGATACGCAGTATTTT. Protein sequence: CSASGSEWDTQYF.

This sequence joins TRBV18 and TRBJ2-1; 12 bases are shared with TRBD2. The CDR3 runs 17 residues. V shed 8 bases, J shed 5 bases, and the junction held 13 bases outside the gene matches. The germline CDR1 and CDR2 sequences are KGHSH and LQKENI. In nucleotides, the CDR3 is TGTGCCAGCCAAAACCTGATGACTAGCGGGGGAAACAATGAGCAGTTCTTC. Amino acids: CASQNLMTSGGNNEQFF.

The chain links TRBV6-2 or TRBV6-3 to TRBJ1-1; D unclear. Germline V gives CDR1 MNHEY, CDR2 SVGEGT. V was trimmed by 4 bases and J by 2 bases, leaving 20 bases between them. This CDR3 spans 17 amino acids. The CDR3 DNA follows: TGTGCCAGCAGTTCCGTACTAGTTACAGCGCCTAACACTGAAGCTTTCTTT. Its protein product is CASSSVLVTAPNTEAFF.

The sample holds many counts of this clonotype. The chain is built from TRBV29-1 and TRBJ1-6; tentatively, D is TRBD1 (5 bases). In germline, CDR1 is SQVTM, CDR2 ANQGSEA. The CDR3 runs to 13 residues. Deletions cut 4 bases from V and 7 bases from J, with 11 bases between. CDR3 nucleotides: TGCAGCGTTGCCGTCGGGGACAATTCACCCCTCCACTTT. Translating it yields CSVAVGDNSPLHF.

This clonotype appeared many times. The genes are TRBV20-1 and TRBJ2-7; maybe TRBD1 (9 bases). The V end lost 6 bases, the J end lost 3 bases, and 27 bases lay between the germline ends. The V gene's germline CDR1 is DFQATT and CDR2 SNEGSKA (reference sequence). The CDR3 is 17 amino acids. CDR3 coding DNA: TGCAGTGCGACCGGGACAGGGAGGACAGCGGGAGTCTACGAGCAGTACTTC. The encoded protein is CSATGTGRTAGVYEQYF.